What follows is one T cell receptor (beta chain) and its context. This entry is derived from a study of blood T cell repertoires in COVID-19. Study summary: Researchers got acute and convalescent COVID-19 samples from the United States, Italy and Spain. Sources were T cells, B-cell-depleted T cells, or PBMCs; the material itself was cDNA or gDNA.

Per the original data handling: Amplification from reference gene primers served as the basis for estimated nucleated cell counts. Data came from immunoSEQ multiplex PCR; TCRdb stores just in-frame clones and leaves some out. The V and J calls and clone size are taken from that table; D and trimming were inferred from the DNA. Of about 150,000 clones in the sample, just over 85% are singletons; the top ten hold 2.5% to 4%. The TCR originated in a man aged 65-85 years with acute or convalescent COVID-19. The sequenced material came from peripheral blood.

CDR3 loop: CASTLSGSAYNEQFF. DNA of the CDR3: TGTGCCAGCACGTTGAGCGGGAGTGCCTACAATGAGCAGTTCTTC. The chain joins TRBV18 to TRBJ2-1; 8 bases fit TRBD2. V was clipped by 8 bases and J by 2 bases; unmatched bases: 8. The CDR3 is 15 residues long. Germline assignment: CDR1 KGHSH and CDR2 LQKENI.